This TCR beta chain derives from a study of patients and donors after allogeneic stem cell transplantation. MiXCR, applied by TCRdb to the RT-PCR reads, yields one record per CDR3 protein. The sample lists about a million distinct CDR3 sequences; about a sixth were seen once. Looked up from germline, CDR1 is SNHLY and CDR2 is FYNNEI. The CDR3 totals 14 residues. The ends were cut back, 1 base at V and 5 bases at J, with 11 bases in the middle. Sample: blood, either unsorted or a sorted T cell fraction (not recorded which). V is TRBV2 and J is TRBJ1-1, with unresolved D. The source is a human donor who was either an allogeneic HSCT recipient or a stem cell or donor lymphocyte infusion donor (not recorded which). It is not recorded whose cells these are; they may come from a transplant donor. CDR3: CASSEGHRRTEAFF. CDR3 in DNA: TGTGCCAGCAGTGAAGGGCACCGGAGGACTGAAGCTTTCTTT.